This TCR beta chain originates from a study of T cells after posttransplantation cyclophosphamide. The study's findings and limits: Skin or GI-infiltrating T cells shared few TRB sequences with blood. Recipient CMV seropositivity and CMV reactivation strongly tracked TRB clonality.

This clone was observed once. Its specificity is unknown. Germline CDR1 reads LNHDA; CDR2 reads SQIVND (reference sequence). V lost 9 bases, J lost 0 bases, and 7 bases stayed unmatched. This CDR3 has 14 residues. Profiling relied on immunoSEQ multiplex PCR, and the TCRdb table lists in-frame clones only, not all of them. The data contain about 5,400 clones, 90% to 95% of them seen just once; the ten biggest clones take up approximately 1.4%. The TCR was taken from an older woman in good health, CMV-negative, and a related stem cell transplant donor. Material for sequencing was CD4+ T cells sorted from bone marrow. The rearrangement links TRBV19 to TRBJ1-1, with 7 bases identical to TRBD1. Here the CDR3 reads CASPPTGMNTEAFF. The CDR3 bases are TGTGCCAGCCCCCCGACAGGGATGAACACTGAAGCTTTCTTT.